The rows below give T cell receptor beta chains drawn from one sample of a study of tumor-infiltrating lymphocytes in localized non-small cell lung cancer. Libraries were prepared by immunoSEQ multiplex PCR; TCRdb keeps only in-frame clonotypes and omits some of them. The top ten hold less than 25% of the sample, which has 14,000 or so clones, roughly 75% seen once. Sequencing was performed on uninvolved lung tissue not adjacent to the tumor. The source of these receptors is a human donor with non-small cell lung cancer. Both conserved end residues are part of each CDR3. A D gene is named only where the DNA matches it firmly. The size of a clone is reported for some rows only, either as once, few or many, or as a class for expanded clones.

>TRBJ2-7|NA|NA|TRBV30
CAWSVQPGRSYEQYF
TGTGCCTGGAGTGTTCAGCCAGGACGCTCCTACGAGCAGTACTTC
>TRBJ2-2|NA|NA|TRBV19
CASSAWAGNTGELFF
TGTGCCAGTAGTGCTTGGGCAGGGAACACCGGGGAGCTGTTTTTT
>TRBJ1-4|NA|TRBD1|TRBV29-1
CSVSPGTAEKLFF
TGCAGCGTTTCCCCCGGGACAGCCGAAAAACTGTTTTTT
>TRBJ2-1|NA|NA|TRBV2
CASSETAGTYNEQFF
TGTGCCAGCAGTGAGACGGCGGGGACATACAATGAGCAGTTCTTC
>TRBJ2-3|NA|NA|TRBV7-2
CASSRGQGRETDTQYF
TGTGCCAGCAGCCGCGGGCAGGGTCGGGAGACAGATACGCAGTATTTT
>TRBJ1-2|NA|NA|TRBV30
CAWKQRGAAFRRYTF
TGTGCCTGGAAACAACGGGGGGCAGCTTTTCGTCGCTACACCTTC
>TRBJ2-7|once|NA|TRBV15
CATSTPHSSYEQYF
TGTGCCACCAGCACCCCACACTCATCCTACGAGCAGTACTTC
>TRBJ2-3|NA|NA|TRBV7-3
CASSLRGGEADTQYF
TGTGCCAGCAGCTTAAGGGGTGGGGAGGCAGATACGCAGTATTTT
>TRBJ1-4|NA|TRBD1|TRBV19
CASSATGRHEKLFF
TGTGCCAGTAGTGCGACAGGGCGACATGAAAAACTGTTTTTT
>TRBJ1-2|NA|NA|TRBV30
CAWTRTRTDYGYTF
TGTGCCTGGACCAGGACGAGAACGGACTATGGCTACACCTTC
>TRBJ2-7|NA|NA|TRBV2
CASREALYEQYF
TGTGCCAGCAGAGAGGCCCTCTACGAGCAGTACTTC
>TRBJ1-1|NA|NA|TRBV7-2
CASSLDTSGFTEAFF
TGTGCCAGCAGCTTAGACACTTCAGGTTTCACTGAAGCTTTCTTT
>TRBJ1-2|NA|NA|TRBV7-9
CASSRAYGGYTF
TGTGCCAGCAGCCGGGCTTACGGTGGCTACACCTTC
>TRBJ2-7|NA|TRBD2|TRBV6-5
CASRGGSYEQYF
TGTGCCAGTCGGGGGGGCTCCTACGAGCAGTACTTC
>TRBJ2-7|NA|NA|TRBV2
CASSEGTGGVILSSGGSSYEQYF
TGTGCCAGCAGTGAAGGGACAGGGGGTGTAATCCTATCTAGCGGGGGAAGCTCCTACGAGCAGTACTTC
>TRBJ1-2|NA|NA|TRBV2
CASSAGGFYGYTF
TGTGCCAGCAGTGCTGGCGGTTTCTATGGCTACACCTTC
>TRBJ1-2|NA|TRBD1|TRBV10-2
CASSAGTAYGYTF
TGCGCCAGCAGTGCCGGGACAGCCTATGGCTACACCTTC
>TRBJ1-4|NA|NA|TRBV11-2
CASSPDVRYEKLFF
TGTGCCAGCAGCCCCGACGTGAGATATGAAAAACTGTTTTTT
>TRBJ2-2|NA|NA|TRBV5-6
CASSSVRVGTGELFF
TGTGCCAGCAGCTCGGTGAGGGTCGGCACCGGGGAGCTGTTTTTT
>TRBJ2-1|NA|NA|TRBV5-4
CASSLGSGNHEQFF
TGTGCCAGCAGCTTGGGGTCAGGGAACCATGAGCAGTTCTTC
>TRBJ1-1|few|NA|TRBV14
CASSQRIRFGAFF
TGTGCCAGCAGCCAAAGAATCCGTTTCGGAGCTTTCTTT
>TRBJ1-2|once|TRBD1|TRBV2
CASSEAMTGRGGYTF
TGTGCCAGCAGTGAAGCGATGACAGGGAGGGGTGGCTACACCTTC
>TRBJ1-1|NA|NA|TRBV5-5
CASSLRGSGTEAFF
TGTGCCAGCAGCCTGAGGGGCAGTGGGACTGAAGCTTTCTTT
>TRBJ1-1|NA|NA|TRBV9
CASSVEARGTEAFF
TGTGCCAGCAGCGTAGAAGCAAGGGGAACTGAAGCTTTCTTT
>TRBJ1-4|NA|NA|TRBV7-9
CASSLVNEKLFF
TGTGCCAGCAGCTTAGTGAATGAAAAACTGTTTTTT
>TRBJ2-1|medium-sized|NA|TRBV10-3
CAISPEGLINNEQFF
TGTGCCATCAGTCCAGAGGGGCTCATCAACAATGAGCAGTTCTTC
>TRBJ2-5|once|TRBD1|TRBV5-6
CASSSRDRGYEETQYF
TGTGCCAGCAGCTCGAGGGACAGGGGCTACGAAGAGACCCAGTACTTC
>TRBJ2-7|NA|TRBD2|TRBV28
CASPPPGLAGLINEQYF
TGTGCCAGCCCCCCTCCTGGACTAGCGGGATTAATCAACGAGCAGTACTTC
>TRBJ2-3|NA|NA|TRBV4-2
CASSQDHGGVGNTDTQYF
TGTGCCAGCAGCCAAGACCACGGCGGGGTGGGGAACACAGATACGCAGTATTTT
>TRBJ2-3|NA|NA|TRBV4-3
CASSQDPRGGVDTQYF
TGCGCCAGCAGCCAAGATCCGAGAGGAGGGGTCGATACGCAGTATTTT
>TRBJ2-6|NA|NA|TRBV7-8
CASTRALGANVLTF
TGTGCCAGCACCAGGGCGTTAGGGGCCAACGTCCTGACTTTC
>TRBJ2-1|NA|NA|TRBV11-3
CASSSGPSTMNEQFF
TGTGCCAGCAGCTCGGGACCCTCGACCATGAATGAGCAGTTCTTC
>TRBJ1-2|NA|TRBD1|TRBV2
CASRAGTGVSYGYTF
TGTGCCAGCAGAGCCGGGACAGGGGTTTCCTATGGCTACACCTTC
>TRBJ1-1|few|TRBD1|TRBV7-9
CASSSARGGGNTEAFF
TGTGCCAGCAGCTCTGCCAGGGGGGGTGGGAACACTGAAGCTTTCTTT
>TRBJ2-3|few|TRBD1|TRBV7-8
CASSLDGSGGAGGTQYF
TGTGCCAGCAGCTTAGACGGGTCAGGGGGCGCCGGCGGTACGCAGTATTTT
>TRBJ2-1|medium-sized|TRBD2|TRBV7-6
CASSLAQGGGNEQFF
TGTGCCAGCAGCTTAGCGCAGGGCGGGGGGAATGAGCAGTTCTTC
>TRBJ2-2|NA|TRBD2|TRBV30
CAWTSGRFVELFF
TGTGCCTGGACTAGCGGGAGGTTCGTGGAGCTGTTTTTT
>TRBJ2-7|NA|NA|TRBV19
CASSSGAGEQYF
TGTGCCAGTAGTAGCGGAGCCGGCGAGCAGTACTTC
>TRBJ1-4|NA|NA|TRBV19
CASSTQQGSNEKLFF
TGTGCCAGTAGTACCCAACAGGGTTCAAATGAAAAACTGTTTTTT
>TRBJ2-4|medium-sized|NA|TRBV6-5
CASSYGAIQYF
TGTGCCAGCAGTTACGGAGCCATTCAGTACTTC
>TRBJ1-1|NA|NA|TRBV23-1
CASSQPPEGNDRTSEAFF
TGCGCCAGCAGTCAACCTCCTGAGGGGAACGACAGGACCTCTGAAGCTTTCTTT
>TRBJ1-6|NA|NA|TRBV6-6
CASSYLTGMSYSPLHF
TGTGCCAGCAGTTACTTAACGGGAATGAGTTATTCACCCCTCCACTTT
>TRBJ1-5|NA|NA|TRBV28
CASSPGHQDQPQHF
TGTGCCAGCAGTCCCGGGCACCAGGATCAGCCCCAGCATTTT
>TRBJ1-2|NA|NA|TRBV2
CASTRRNYGYTF
TGTGCCAGCACGCGCAGAAACTATGGCTACACCTTC
>TRBJ1-5|few|NA|TRBV15
CATSSASSGDQPQHF
TGTGCCACCAGCAGCGCATCTTCGGGGGATCAGCCCCAGCATTTT
>TRBJ1-1|NA|TRBD1|TRBV30
CAWSVWDREFTEAFF
TGTGCCTGGAGTGTATGGGACAGGGAATTCACTGAAGCTTTCTTT
>TRBJ2-7|NA|NA|TRBV19
CASSINSANEQYF
TGTGCCAGTAGTATCAATTCTGCGAACGAGCAGTACTTC
>TRBJ2-7|NA|NA|TRBV27
CASKRELAGDSYEQYF
TGTGCCAGCAAAAGGGAACTAGCCGGGGATTCCTACGAGCAGTACTTC
>TRBJ1-1|few|TRBD1|TRBV6-5
CASSYSGGTEAFF
TGTGCCAGCAGTTACTCAGGGGGCACTGAGGCTTTCTTT
>TRBJ2-7|NA|TRBD2|TRBV6-5
CASSYSRLAVGEQYF
TGTGCCAGCAGTTACTCGAGGCTAGCGGTGGGCGAGCAGTACTTC
>TRBJ1-2|once|TRBD1|TRBV30
CAWSQGARGYTF
TGTGCCTGGAGTCAGGGGGCCAGGGGCTACACCTTC
>TRBJ2-2|NA|TRBD1|TRBV19
CASSKGQGAGNTGELFF
TGTGCCAGTAGTAAAGGACAGGGGGCGGGAAACACCGGGGAGCTGTTTTTT
>TRBJ1-1|NA|NA|TRBV9
CASSPQTDLNTEAFF
TGTGCCAGCAGCCCACAGACAGATCTGAACACTGAAGCTTTCTTT